Listed below are T cell receptor beta chains from one sample, sequenced in a study of blood T cell repertoires in COVID-19. TCRdb's copy holds only in-frame clones and misses some; the assay was immunoSEQ multiplex PCR. This sample has fewer than 300,000 clones; over 75% occur once, and the top ten carry roughly 10%. The sequenced sample was peripheral blood. The receptor set was obtained from a man in his fifties or sixties with COVID-19, enrolled during active disease. The CDR3 runs from the conserved cysteine through the conserved F or W. Fields, in order: J gene, V gene, D gene, clone size, CDR3 DNA, CDR3 protein. The D gene is left open where the match is weak. Only part of the rows carry a size: once, few, many, or a class if the clone is expanded.

TRBJ2-3,TRBV5-5,TRBD1,.,TGTGCCAGCAGGACAGGGCTAGACCGCACAGATACGCAGTATTTT,CASRTGLDRTDTQYF
TRBJ2-3,TRBV27,.,.,TGTGCCAGCAGTTTATCAACGCTAGCGAACACAGATACGCAGTATTTT,CASSLSTLANTDTQYF
TRBJ2-3,TRBV7-3,TRBD1,.,TGTGCCAGCAGCTTAATCCCGACAGGGGCGAACACAGATACGCAGTATTTT,CASSLIPTGANTDTQYF
TRBJ2-1,TRBV18,.,once,TGTGCCAGCTCAGGACCTAGCGAGAGCTCCTACAATGAGCAGTTCTTC,CASSGPSESSYNEQFF
TRBJ2-5,TRBV19,TRBD1,.,TGTGCCAGTAGCATTGGACAGGCACCTTACCAAGAGACCCAGTACTTC,CASSIGQAPYQETQYF
TRBJ1-3,TRBV25-1,TRBD1,few,TGTGCCAGCGCTCCCGGGACAGGGGGCGGAAACACCATATATTTT,CASAPGTGGGNTIYF
TRBJ2-1,TRBV3-1/TRBV3-2,.,.,TGTGCCAGCAGCAACATCGGACAGCAGCAGTTCTTC,CASSNIGQQQFF
TRBJ1-1,TRBV6-5,.,.,TGTGCCAGCAGTTACTCGGCGGGGGTGAACACTGAAGCTTTCTTT,CASSYSAGVNTEAFF
TRBJ2-1,TRBV5-1,.,.,TGCGCCAGCAGCCCTAACAGAGACCCCTACAATGAGCAGTTCTTC,CASSPNRDPYNEQFF
TRBJ1-2,TRBV7-9,TRBD1,.,TGTGCCAGCAGCCCCTCCTTACAGGGGGCGCAGGGCTACACCTTC,CASSPSLQGAQGYTF
TRBJ1-4,TRBV7-2,.,once,TGTGCCAGCAACCAGGGCATTGGTGAAAAACTGTTTTTT,CASNQGIGEKLFF
TRBJ1-6,TRBV18,.,.,TGTGCCAGCTCACCAGAGGGAGGATCACCCCTCCACTTT,CASSPEGGSPLHF
TRBJ1-2,TRBV29-1,.,.,TGCAGCGTTGAACGAGATGCTAACTATGGCTACACCTTC,CSVERDANYGYTF
TRBJ1-5,TRBV19,.,.,TGTGCCAGTAGTATAACAGGAGGGCGGTGGAGCAATCAGCCCCAGCATTTT,CASSITGGRWSNQPQHF
TRBJ2-3,TRBV6-2/TRBV6-3,TRBD2,.,TGTGCCAGCAGCCAACCGGGACTAGCGGGGGGGCACTCAGATACGCAGTATTTT,CASSQPGLAGGHSDTQYF
TRBJ2-2,TRBV5-1,.,.,TGCGCCAGCGCAACAGGGGAGGCCGGGGAGCTGTTTTTT,CASATGEAGELFF
TRBJ2-4,TRBV2,.,once,TGTGCCAGCAGTGAAAGCCAGGGCGTGGACATTCAGTACTTC,CASSESQGVDIQYF
TRBJ2-7,TRBV27,.,.,TGTGCCAGCAGAAGCGGCTCCTACGAGCAGTACTTC,CASRSGSYEQYF
TRBJ2-3,TRBV4-3,TRBD2,.,TGCGCCAGCAGTGGACTAGCCGGTGGCACAGATACGCAGTATTTT,CASSGLAGGTDTQYF
TRBJ2-5,TRBV5-1,.,.,TGCGCCAGCAGCTTGGAGGGAATGGGGGCGGAGACCCAGTACTTC,CASSLEGMGAETQYF
TRBJ2-6,TRBV5-1,.,.,TGCGCCAGCAGCCCCCCTTCTGGGGCCAACGTCCTGACTTTC,CASSPPSGANVLTF
TRBJ2-1,TRBV5-4,.,.,TGTGCCAGCAGCTTGGGCGGGGAATCCTACAATGAGCAGTTCTTC,CASSLGGESYNEQFF
TRBJ1-5,TRBV6-2/TRBV6-3,.,.,TGTGCCAGCAGTGCACAGGACCAGCCCCAGCATTTT,CASSAQDQPQHF
TRBJ2-7,TRBV27,TRBD1,.,TGTGCCAGCAGTCCCACAGACAGGGCCATACTCTACGAGCAGTACTTC,CASSPTDRAILYEQYF
TRBJ2-7,TRBV7-6,.,few,TGTGCCAGCAGCTTAGTCGGGCAGGGGTACGAGCAGTACTTC,CASSLVGQGYEQYF
TRBJ2-6,TRBV9,.,.,TGTGCCAGCAGCGTGGCGGGGATTTCTGGGGCCAACGTCCTGACTTTC,CASSVAGISGANVLTF
TRBJ1-1,TRBV7-9,.,.,TGTGCCAGCAGCGCCCACAGGGTAGGGAACACTGAAGCTTTCTTT,CASSAHRVGNTEAFF
TRBJ1-5,TRBV28,.,.,TGTGCCAGCGCAGGAAATCAGCCCCAGCATTTT,CASAGNQPQHF
TRBJ2-1,TRBV5-1,.,.,TGCGCCAGCAGCCGGGACGGGGGACGGCCCCTCAATGAGCAGTTCTTC,CASSRDGGRPLNEQFF
TRBJ1-1,TRBV15,.,.,TGTGCCACCAGCAGAGATATTGTGGCGGAGAACACTGAAGCTTTCTTT,CATSRDIVAENTEAFF
TRBJ1-2,TRBV5-4,TRBD1,.,TGTGCCAGCAGTGGAAGGACAGGCCTCATTTCGAAGGGCTACACCTTC,CASSGRTGLISKGYTF
TRBJ2-3,TRBV9,.,.,TGTGCCAGCCAGGGTGGGGGCACAGATACGCAGTATTTT,CASQGGGTDTQYF
TRBJ2-7,TRBV21-1,.,few,TGTGCCAGCAGCAAACGGGTTAACTACGAGCAGTACTTC,CASSKRVNYEQYF
TRBJ2-3,TRBV19,.,once,TGTGCCAGTAGTATAGCGGGGTCCACAGATACGCAGTATTTT,CASSIAGSTDTQYF
TRBJ2-3,TRBV9,TRBD1,.,TGTGCCAGCAGCTCTCGGACAGGGTTCACAGATACGCAGTATTTT,CASSSRTGFTDTQYF
TRBJ2-2,TRBV3-1/TRBV3-2,.,.,TGTGCCAGCAGCCACCAGGGTACCGGGGAGCTGTTTTTT,CASSHQGTGELFF
TRBJ2-7,TRBV19,TRBD1,.,TGTGCCAGTAAGAGGAGGGGGACAGGGGGCGGCGAGCAGTACTTC,CASKRRGTGGGEQYF
TRBJ2-3,TRBV7-9,.,.,TGTGCCAGCAGCTTAGAGAAACGGGGAGATACGCAGTATTTT,CASSLEKRGDTQYF
TRBJ1-6,TRBV30,TRBD1,once,TGTGCCTGCTGGGACAGGGCTCCTCGTAATTCACCCCTCCACTTT,CACWDRAPRNSPLHF
TRBJ2-5,TRBV28,TRBD2,.,TGTGCCAGCAGTTTACTAGCGGGAGGTCTTCACTTC,CASSLLAGGLHF
TRBJ2-3,TRBV5-1,.,.,TGCGCCAGCAGCCGTGGGACATCAACTAGCACAGATACGCAGTATTTT,CASSRGTSTSTDTQYF
TRBJ1-6,TRBV2,.,.,TGTGCCAGCAGAGGGGGTGGTAATTCACCCCTCCACTTT,CASRGGGNSPLHF
TRBJ2-5,TRBV5-1,.,.,TGCGCCAGCAGCTTGGTTTCGGAGACCCAGTACTTC,CASSLVSETQYF
TRBJ1-2,TRBV2,.,.,TGTGCCAGCAGTCGACCGACAGGTTGGACTAACTATGGCTACACCTTC,CASSRPTGWTNYGYTF
TRBJ1-2,TRBV28,TRBD1,many,TGTGCCAGCAGTTTAGGGACAGCACCCTATGGCTACACCTTC,CASSLGTAPYGYTF
TRBJ1-4,TRBV7-9,.,.,TGTGCCAGCAGCTTTACCAGTGATAATGAAAAACTGTTTTTT,CASSFTSDNEKLFF